A single sample is the source of the 6 T cell receptor beta chains below, sequenced in a study of cytomegalovirus exposure and HLA in healthy donors. The study ran its PCR with 60 Vbeta and 13 Jbeta primers. Profiled with immunoSEQ multiplex PCR; TCRdb holds only in-frame clones, not every one. The sample yields 130,000 to 150,000 clones, of which the top ten take up roughly 2.7%. Input material: PBMCs. These receptors originate from a man in his forties or fifties in good health and CMV-seronegative.

The chain couples TRBV27 to TRBJ2-5; D is perhaps TRBD2 (6 bases). CDR1 is MNHEY, CDR2 SMNVEV, per germline (reference sequence). CDR3 length: 14 amino acids. V lost 5 bases to trimming and J lost 1 base, with 11 bases between them. The CDR3 reads CASSPRDFQETQYF. The CDR3 DNA reads TGTGCCAGCAGTCCCCGGGACTTCCAAGAGACCCAGTACTTC.

This chain connects TRBV6-5 to TRBJ2-7; perhaps TRBD2 as D (5 bases). The CDR3 extends over 15 amino acids. Trimming shortened V by 6 bases and J by 9 bases, and 24 bases separated the two germline ends. Germline V gene lookup returns CDR1 MNHEY and CDR2 SVGAGI. CDR3 coding DNA: TGTGCCAGCAGAAAGGCCATCCTGGACTCCCCCGTGCAGTACTTC. It codes for CASRKAILDSPVQYF.

The chain joins TRBV18 to TRBJ1-1; D possibly corresponds to TRBD1 (5 bases). The ends were cut back, 5 bases at V and 5 bases at J, with 15 bases in the middle. The CDR3 runs to 14 residues. The V gene's germline CDR1 is KGHSH and CDR2 LQKENI. The CDR3 DNA follows: TGTGCCAGCTCAGCCGACAGAAGTCTGACTGAAGCTTTCTTT. Translating gives CASSADRSLTEAFF.

The J gene is TRBJ2-7, the V gene TRBV4-3, with D unresolved. V lost 4 bases and J lost 3, with 10 bases in between. Germline V CDR1 and CDR2: LGHNA, YSLEER. CDR3 length equals 13 residues. CDR3 sequence (DNA): TGCGCCAGCAGCCGAGACAACAGCTACGAGCAGTACTTC. It codes for CASSRDNSYEQYF.

This chain uses TRBV6-5 with TRBJ2-2; D call uncertain. CDR1 MNHEY and CDR2 SVGAGI come from the germline V gene. This CDR3 region has 14 residues. Trimming left V 6 bases short and J 3 bases short, with 11 bases between. CDR3 amino acids: CASRTGHHTGELFF. CDR3 DNA sequence: TGTGCCAGCAGAACTGGGCACCACACCGGGGAGCTGTTTTTT.

The chain employs TRBV9 and TRBJ2-3, with a possible D match to TRBD2 (7 bases). The CDR3 is 15 amino acids. V gave up 4 bases and J gave up 6 bases, with 18 bases separating them. Per the germline V gene, CDR1 is SGDLS and CDR2 is YYNGEE. The CDR3 DNA follows: TGTGCCAGCAGCCCCCTCCGGGGGGCAGGGGATACGCAGTATTTT. This encodes CASSPLRGAGDTQYF.